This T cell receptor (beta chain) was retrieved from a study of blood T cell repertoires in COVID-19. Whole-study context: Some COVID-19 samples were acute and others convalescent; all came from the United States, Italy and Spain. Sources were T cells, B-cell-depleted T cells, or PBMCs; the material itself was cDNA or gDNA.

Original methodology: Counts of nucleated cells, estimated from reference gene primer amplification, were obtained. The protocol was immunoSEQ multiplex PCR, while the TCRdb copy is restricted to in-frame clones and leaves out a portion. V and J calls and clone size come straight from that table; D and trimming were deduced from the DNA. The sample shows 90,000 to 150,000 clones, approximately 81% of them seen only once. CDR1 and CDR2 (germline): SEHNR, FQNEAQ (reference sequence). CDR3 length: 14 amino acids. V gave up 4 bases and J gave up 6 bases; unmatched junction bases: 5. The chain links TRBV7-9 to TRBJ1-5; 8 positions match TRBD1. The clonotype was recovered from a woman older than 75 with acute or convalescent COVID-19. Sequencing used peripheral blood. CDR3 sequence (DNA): TGTGCCAGCAGCTCGGACAGGGATAGTCAGCCCCAGCATTTT. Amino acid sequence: CASSSDRDSQPQHF.